Shown below are 15 T cell receptor beta chains from a single sample sequenced in a study of cytomegalovirus exposure and HLA in healthy donors. The PCR employed 60 Vbeta primers together with 13 Jbeta primers. Sequenced by immunoSEQ multiplex PCR; TCRdb stores in-frame clones only, minus some. The table includes 80,000 to 100,000 clones, around 80% detected once. The sample consisted of PBMCs. All receptors derive from a man aged 25-45 years in good health and CMV-seronegative.

The J gene is TRBJ1-5, the V gene TRBV6-1; perhaps TRBD1 as D (6 bases). CDR3 length: 15 amino acids. The V gene's germline CDR1 is MNHNS and CDR2 SASEGT. V gave up 8 bases and J gave up 6 bases, with 20 bases separating them. The CDR3 DNA reads as TGTGCCAGCGGGGTGGGGCATACAGGGACTCAGCCCCAGCATTTT. This codes for CASGVGHTGTQPQHF.

The chain is built from TRBV5-5 and TRBJ1-2; 8 nucleotides match TRBD1. This CDR3 is built from 13 residues. Germline values: CDR1 SGHKS, CDR2 YYEKEE (reference sequence). The V and J ends lost 4 bases and 4 bases, in that order; junction bases with no gene match: 3. DNA of the CDR3: TGTGCCAGCAGCGCCGACAGGGGCTATGGCTACACCTTC. As protein: CASSADRGYGYTF.

This chain connects TRBV21-1 to TRBJ1-1; the table's D call, TRBD1, has no DNA check behind it. TRBV21-1 has pseudogene status. CDR3 length: 11 residues. CDR3 region: CASSRDRQAFF. The CDR3, as DNA: TGTGCCAGCAGCAGAGACAGGCAAGCTTTCTTT.

The V gene is TRBV19, the J gene TRBJ2-7; TRBD2 might be the D (6 bases). This CDR3 has 13 residues. Trimming shortened V by 3 bases and J by 6 bases, and 12 bases separated the two germline ends. Germline loops: CDR1 LNHDA, CDR2 SQIVND (reference sequence). The CDR3 reads CASSMEGGLEQYF. DNA of the CDR3: TGTGCCAGTAGTATGGAGGGTGGGCTCGAGCAGTACTTC.

The V call is TRBV6-6, the J call TRBJ1-2, with D perhaps TRBD1 (5 bases). Germline V gives CDR1 MNHNY, CDR2 SVGAGI (reference sequence). The ends were cut back, 0 bases at V and 1 base at J, with 9 bases in the middle. The CDR3 covers 15 residues. The CDR3 loop reads CASSYSSQGNYGYTF. The CDR3 nucleotides are TGTGCCAGCAGTTACTCGAGTCAGGGTAACTATGGCTACACCTTC.

The chain employs TRBV4-1 and TRBJ2-1; TRBD2 agrees at 9 bases. The CDR3 contains 15 residues. Trimming at V came to 4 bases and at J to 8 bases, leaving 9 bases not matched to a gene. Germline CDR1 reads MGHRA; CDR2 reads YSYEKL. The CDR3, as DNA: TGCGCCAGCAGCCCCTCCGGGACTAGCTTCCATGAGCAGTTCTTC. Protein: CASSPSGTSFHEQFF.

This chain joins TRBV19 and TRBJ2-7; 8 bases are a match to TRBD2. V lost 4 bases, J lost 2 bases, and 4 bases stayed unmatched. Germline lookup yields CDR1 LNHDA and CDR2 SQIVND (reference sequence). The CDR3 is made up of 14 amino acids. The CDR3 spells CASSRLARTYEQYF. In nucleotides, the CDR3 is TGTGCCAGTAGTAGACTAGCGCGAACCTACGAGCAGTACTTC.

The rearrangement joins TRBV5-5 to TRBJ2-1; TRBD1 matches at 8 bases. V was clipped by 4 bases and J by 1 base; unmatched bases: 4. Germline values: CDR1 SGHKS, CDR2 YYEKEE (reference sequence). The CDR3 length is 15 residues. The CDR3 here is CASSRDRGSYNEQFF. CDR3 coding DNA: TGTGCCAGCAGCCGCGACAGGGGATCCTACAATGAGCAGTTCTTC.

The V gene is TRBV6-6, the J gene TRBJ1-5; 7 bases fit TRBD1. Germline CDR1 and CDR2: MNHNY and SVGAGI (reference sequence). The V gene end was trimmed by 11 bases and the J gene end by 0 bases; junction bases not matched to a gene: 10. The CDR3 is 15 amino acids. The CDR3 DNA reads TGTGCCGCCTGGGACAGCAGTTATAGCAATCAGCCCCAGCATTTT. This translates into CAAWDSSYSNQPQHF.

The chain uses TRBV7-9 and TRBJ2-7; no firm D call. V was shortened by 5 bases and J by 3 bases, with 8 bases between the two germline ends. The CDR3 is made up of 12 amino acids. Germline V gives CDR1 SEHNR, CDR2 FQNEAQ (reference sequence). CDR3 protein: CASSPSFYEQYF. As DNA, the CDR3 is TGTGCCAGCAGCCCCTCCTTCTACGAGCAGTACTTC.

The chain carries TRBV19 and TRBJ2-1; 15 positions agree with TRBD2. Germline CDR1 LNHDA, CDR2 SQIVND (reference sequence). Losses at the gene ends were 1 base for V and 11 bases for J; bases not matched to a gene: 3. The CDR3 spans 15 residues. The CDR3 loop reads CASSIVGTSGRKQFF. The CDR3, as DNA: TGTGCCAGTAGTATAGTCGGGACTAGCGGGAGGAAGCAGTTCTTC.

This clone was detected only a few times. The CDR3 protein is CASSYAQGAIAEAFF. The DNA of the CDR3 is TGTGCCAGCAGTTACGCCCAGGGGGCAATCGCTGAAGCTTTCTTT. The chain uses TRBV6-5 and TRBJ1-1; 8 bases agree with TRBD1. This CDR3 contains 15 residues. V shed 2 bases, J shed 6 bases, and the junction held 8 bases outside the gene matches. Germline values: CDR1 MNHEY, CDR2 SVGAGI.

This clone has a handful of counts. The chain couples TRBV27 to TRBJ1-4, with TRBD1 identical over 11 bases. CDR3 length: 20 amino acids. With V trimmed by 2 bases and J by 0 bases, 11 bases remained unmatched. Per germline, CDR1 MNHEY and CDR2 SMNVEV (reference sequence). CDR3 DNA sequence: TGTGCCAGCAGTTTAAGGGGACAGGGGGGTATAGGCTCAACTAATGAAAAACTGTTTTTT. Amino acid sequence: CASSLRGQGGIGSTNEKLFF.

There are a few counts of this clone. This chain joins TRBV19 and TRBJ1-5, with 8 bases matching TRBD1. Germline V gene data show CDR1 as LNHDA and CDR2 as SQIVND (reference sequence). The V and J ends lost 6 bases and 7 bases, in that order; junction bases with no gene match: 14. CDR3 length: 16 amino acids. CDR3 in DNA: TGTGCCAGTAGCCCCCCGGGACAGGTGGGAAAACAGCCCCAGCATTTT. Residues: CASSPPGQVGKQPQHF.

As to this clone: Compared with germline, one end of the junction differs, possibly owing to a read error. The chain joins TRBV19 to TRBJ1-1; 7 nucleotides line up with TRBD1. CDR1 and CDR2 (germline): LNHDA, SQIVND (reference sequence). The CDR3 covers 14 residues. This chain's CDR3 is CASSATGTYTEVFF. As DNA, the CDR3 is TGTGCCAGTAGTGCGACAGGGACATACACTGAAGTTTTCTTT.